The 28 T cell receptor beta chains reported below all come from one sample, sequenced in a study of glioma-infiltrating T cells. Using RNA template, CDR3s of TCR alpha and beta were amplified with iRepertoire arm-PCR. TCRdb re-derived calls from the multiplex PCR reads in MiXCR, one entry per CDR3 protein. The sample yields about 410,000 distinct CDR3 sequences, approximately 42% seen once. The sequencing sample was made of glioma tissue, nonneoplastic brain tissue, or PBMCs (not recorded which). These receptors were collected from a human donor with low-grade glioma or glioblastoma, undergoing nonglioma brain surgery, or in good health (not recorded which).

This clonotype came up a few times. This chain connects TRBV7-6 to TRBJ2-5; D remains ambiguous. The CDR3 is made up of 13 amino acids. V lost 0 bases and J 4 bases, leaving 6 bases between the germline ends. Germline values: CDR1 SGHVS, CDR2 FNYEAQ. In DNA, the CDR3 is TGTGCCAGCAGCTTAGCCGACGGAGAGACCCAGTACTTC. Its translation is CASSLADGETQYF.

The gene calls are TRBV6-4 and TRBJ2-1; 8 positions agree with TRBD2. Trimming removed 6 bases from V and 7 bases from J; junction bases left unmatched: 8. The CDR3 is 14 amino acids. Germline values: CDR1 MRHNA, CDR2 SNTAGT. The CDR3 region is CASSLGGGLNEQFF. The CDR3 coding sequence is TGTGCCAGCAGCTTAGGCGGGGGGCTAAATGAGCAGTTCTTC.

This chain joins TRBV7-2 and TRBJ2-1; TRBD2 aligns across 8 bases. V lost 4 bases, J lost 2 bases, and 7 bases stayed unmatched. Germline V gene sequence: CDR1 SGHTA, CDR2 FQGNSA. This CDR3 is built from 16 residues. As DNA, the CDR3 is TGTGCCAGCAGCTATCGGGGGGGAGGGCCCTACAATGAGCAGTTCTTC. Protein product: CASSYRGGGPYNEQFF. The complete variable domain, with remaining parts taken from reference TRBV7-2 and TRBJ2-1, reads GAGVSQSPSNKVTEKGKDVELRCDPISGHTALYWYRQSLGQGLEFLIYFQGNSAPDKSGLPSDRFSAERTGGSVSTLTIQRTQQEDSAVYLCASSYRGGGPYNEQFFGPGTRLTVL.

V gene TRBV5-6 combines with J gene TRBJ1-1; 8 bases are shared with TRBD1. The CDR3 contains 14 residues. The trim removed 4 bases at V and 2 bases at J, leaving 4 bases unmatched. CDR1 and CDR2 (germline): SGHDT, YYEEEE. DNA for the CDR3: TGTGCCAGCAGCGCCAGGGGGCGTAACACTGAAGCTTTCTTT. Protein: CASSARGRNTEAFF.

This clonotype showed up just a few times. One junction end disagrees with the germline gene, perhaps due to a read error. This rearrangement joins TRBV7-2 to TRBJ2-1; no definite D call. Germline CDR1 is SGHTA and CDR2 is FQGNSA. This CDR3 has 12 residues. This chain's CDR3 is CASSLDLPPVGF. CDR3 coding DNA: TGTGCCAGCAGCTTAGATCTGCCCCCGGTGGGATTC.

This clonotype was counted between two and nine times. V usage is TRBV28 and J usage is TRBJ2-3, with 8 nucleotides matching TRBD2. The length of the CDR3 is 16 residues. The germline V gene has CDR1 MDHEN and CDR2 SYDVKM. V dropped 5 bases and J dropped 4; count of bases not matched to a gene: 11. CDR3 nucleotide sequence: TGTGCCAGCAGTCCGTATCCGGGAGGGTATGCAGATACGCAGTATTTT. Amino acid sequence: CASSPYPGGYADTQYF.

A few counts support this clonotype. The J gene is TRBJ1-1, the V gene TRBV28; D is unclear. Germline CDR1 MDHEN, CDR2 SYDVKM. The V and J ends lost 5 bases and 5 bases respectively, with 15 bases between them. This CDR3 has 14 residues. The CDR3 region is CASSPPPGETEAFF. CDR3 DNA sequence: TGTGCCAGCAGTCCCCCCCCCGGGGAGACTGAAGCTTTCTTT.

This clonotype was seen only once. This chain connects TRBV4-1 to TRBJ2-3; 13 nucleotides align to TRBD2. Germline V gene sequence: CDR1 MGHRA, CDR2 YSYEKL. V gave up 3 bases and J gave up 7 bases; unmatched junction bases: 13. The CDR3 runs to 18 residues. The CDR3 here is CASSQETSGRSRHNTQYF. CDR3 coding DNA: TGCGCCAGCAGCCAGGAGACTAGCGGGAGGTCCCGACATAATACGCAGTATTTT.

This clonotype has at least ten counts. The J gene is TRBJ2-7, the V gene TRBV20-1; TRBD2 matches at 8 bases. Germline V gene data show CDR1 as DFQATT and CDR2 as SNEGSKA (reference sequence). The CDR3 is 16 amino acids. Trimming at V came to 0 bases and at J to 0 bases, leaving 7 bases not matched to a gene. CDR3 residues: CSARDFQRENSYEQYF. The CDR3 nucleotides read TGCAGTGCTAGAGATTTCCAGCGGGAGAACTCCTACGAGCAGTACTTC.

This sequence joins TRBV4-1 and TRBJ1-1; TRBD1 aligns across 11 bases. The CDR3 length is 15 residues. The trim removed 3 bases at V and 5 bases at J, leaving 5 bases unmatched. Germline-derived CDR1 and CDR2 are MGHRA and YSYEKL. In nucleotides, the CDR3 is TGCGCCAGCAGCCAGGGGACAGGGGGTGCGACTGAAGCTTTCTTT. This encodes CASSQGTGGATEAFF.

This clonotype was found once. Possible read error: a much larger clone is one base away. The CDR3 DNA reads as TGTGCCAGCAGTTTATCGGAGTGGGACAGGGGTTGTTGTAGGAATCAGCCCCAGCATTTT. Translating gives CASSLSEWDRGCCRNQPQHF. The chain links TRBV6-5 to TRBJ1-5, with TRBD1 matching 10 bases. Per the germline V gene, CDR1 is MNHEY and CDR2 is SVGAGI. The CDR3 covers 20 residues. J gave up 4 bases and V 4 bases, and 19 bases lay outside the gene matches.

This clonotype was found a few times. This chain uses TRBV28 with TRBJ1-4; the D is unclear. This CDR3 spans 13 amino acids. Germline assignment: CDR1 MDHEN and CDR2 SYDVKM. V gave up 4 bases and J gave up 10 bases, with 13 bases separating them. In DNA, the CDR3 is TGTGCCAGCAGTTCCAAGCCGGATCTAAAACTGTTTTTT. This translates into CASSSKPDLKLFF.

The gene calls are TRBV7-2 and TRBJ2-7; 9 positions match TRBD2. V gave up 8 bases and J gave up 2 bases; unmatched junction bases: 10. Germline V gene data show CDR1 as SGHTA and CDR2 as FQGNSA. CDR3 size: 15 residues. The CDR3 protein is CASRSWTSVAYEQYF. CDR3 nucleotide sequence: TGTGCCAGCCGCTCCTGGACTAGCGTTGCCTACGAGCAGTACTTC.

The gene calls are TRBV12-3 or TRBV12-4 and TRBJ1-2; tentative D call: TRBD1 (6 bases). The CDR3 extends over 13 amino acids. Trimming stripped 3 bases from V and 7 bases from J, with 12 bases between. DNA for the CDR3: TGTGCCAGCAGTTTTTCGGGGGCGAGTGGCTACACCTTC. The encoded protein is CASSFSGASGYTF.

This clonotype has a count of ten or more. This chain joins TRBV28 and TRBJ1-2; the match to TRBD1 covers 9 bases. The germline CDR1 and CDR2 sequences are MDHEN and SYDVKM. V was pared by 2 bases and J by 8 bases, with 3 bases of the junction left unmatched. The length of the CDR3 is 13 residues. CDR3 nucleotides: TGTGCCAGCAGTTTACGGACAGGGGAGGGCTACACCTTC. Translation gives CASSLRTGEGYTF.

The CDR3 loop is CASGIDGSSYNEQFF. CDR3 sequence (DNA): TGTGCCAGCGGTATTGACGGAAGCTCCTACAATGAGCAGTTCTTC. This rearrangement joins TRBV12-3 or TRBV12-4 to TRBJ2-1, with D uncertain. Trimming took off 8 bases at V and 0 bases at J, with 14 bases between the two ends. The CDR3 length is 15 residues.

This chain joins TRBV24-1 and TRBJ2-1; D gene uncertain. V was cut by 3 bases and J by 6 bases, with 5 bases left in between. CDR1 and CDR2 from the germline V gene are KGHDR and SFDVKD. The CDR3 spans 12 residues. For the CDR3, the DNA is TGTGCCACCAGTGATCCCGTCAATGAGCAGTTCTTC. It yields the protein CATSDPVNEQFF.

The V gene is TRBV11-3, the J gene TRBJ2-5, with D perhaps TRBD1 (6 bases). This CDR3 is 14 amino acids long. V was trimmed by 1 base and J by 3 bases, leaving 9 bases between them. The V gene's germline CDR1 is SGHNT and CDR2 YENEEA. CDR3 sequence: CASSLVAGEETQYF. CDR3 coding DNA: TGTGCCAGCAGCTTAGTGGCAGGGGAAGAGACCCAGTACTTC.

Ten or more counts support this clonotype. The CDR3 loop is CASSYGSTGEETQYF. CDR3 in DNA: TGTGCCAGCAGTTACGGTTCGACGGGAGAAGAGACCCAGTACTTC. The chain recombines TRBV6-5 with TRBJ2-5; a weak D match, TRBD2 (6 bases). This CDR3 has 15 amino acids. The V end lost 2 bases, the J end lost 3 bases, and 13 bases lay between the germline ends. Per germline, CDR1 MNHEY and CDR2 SVGAGI.

Note on this clonotype: It may be a read error: a sequence one base away is much more abundant. The genes are TRBV6-9 and TRBJ2-3; 7 positions agree with TRBD1. CDR1 MNHGY and CDR2 SVAAGI come from the germline V gene. The CDR3 is 15 residues long. The CDR3 protein is CASSYISRGPDKQYF. The CDR3 coding sequence is TGTGCCAGCAGTTACATCTCTAGGGGGCCAGATAAGCAGTATTTT.

The chain has TRBV12-3 or TRBV12-4 and TRBJ1-2; possible D gene TRBD1, 6 bases. This CDR3 has 12 residues. V dropped 5 bases and J dropped 7 bases, with 11 bases sitting between them. This chain's CDR3 is CASSGDNAGYTF. CDR3 bases: TGTGCCAGCAGTGGGGACAATGCTGGCTACACCTTC.

This clonotype was detected only a few times. This rearrangement joins TRBV4-1 to TRBJ1-1; no firm D call. V gave up 3 bases and J gave up 5 bases, with 10 bases separating them. Germline lookup yields CDR1 MGHRA and CDR2 YSYEKL. The CDR3 covers 13 residues. The CDR3: CASSQRDWTEAFF. The CDR3 DNA follows: TGCGCCAGCAGCCAGAGGGATTGGACTGAAGCTTTCTTT.

This clonotype occurred many times. The chain recombines TRBV28 with TRBJ2-1; TRBD2 agrees at 8 bases. This CDR3 region has 14 residues. The germline V gene encodes CDR1 MDHEN and CDR2 SYDVKM. The V gene end was trimmed by 2 bases and the J gene end by 12 bases; junction bases not matched to a gene: 9. CDR3 amino acids: CASSLTSGAWGQFF. The CDR3 DNA is TGTGCCAGCAGTTTAACTAGCGGAGCCTGGGGGCAGTTCTTC.

As regards this clonotype: The conserved final phenylalanine or tryptophan is absent from the CDR3, which likely points to a read error. The chain recombines TRBV7-6 with TRBJ2-7; TRBD2 matches 7 bases. The CDR3 totals 14 residues. CDR1 and CDR2 (germline): SGHVS, FNYEAQ. The trim removed 3 bases at V and 3 bases at J, leaving 5 bases unmatched. The CDR3 loop is CASSLTLASYEQYL. The CDR3 nucleotides are TGTGCCAGCAGCTTGACACTAGCGAGCTACGAGCAGTACCTC.

The chain is built from TRBV28 and TRBJ2-7, with a possible D match to TRBD1 (5 bases). In germline, CDR1 is MDHEN, CDR2 SYDVKM. This CDR3 has 12 amino acids. As DNA, the CDR3 is TGTTCCACCCAGGGAAGGGAAGACGAGCAGTACTTC. This sequence encodes CSTQGREDEQYF.

This chain joins TRBV25-1 and TRBJ1-1; D might be TRBD1 (5 bases). Germline CDR1 is MGHDK and CDR2 is SYGVNS. V lost 4 bases, J lost 11 bases, and 23 bases lay in between. This CDR3 has 15 amino acids. This CDR3 is CASSGTTMRGAEAFF. For the CDR3, the DNA is TGTGCCAGCAGTGGCACGACCATGAGGGGCGCGGAGGCTTTCTTT.

This clonotype was observed many times. The V and J genes are TRBV6-4 and TRBJ2-1; 13 bases align to TRBD2. Germline CDR1 and CDR2: MRHNA and SNTAGT. V was pared by 4 bases and J by 9 bases, with 9 bases of the junction left unmatched. CDR3 size: 16 residues. This chain's CDR3 is CASSVVGTSGTGEQFF. In DNA, the CDR3 is TGTGCCAGCAGTGTCGTCGGGACTAGCGGGACTGGTGAGCAGTTCTTC.

The chain carries TRBV20-1 and TRBJ1-3; no definite D call. Trimming removed 5 bases at V and 0 bases at J, with 11 bases between. Germline CDR1 and CDR2: DFQATT and SNEGSKA (reference sequence). This CDR3 comprises 14 residues. CDR3 sequence: CSADDGVSGNTIYF. The CDR3, as DNA: TGCAGTGCTGACGATGGAGTCTCTGGAAACACCATATATTTT.